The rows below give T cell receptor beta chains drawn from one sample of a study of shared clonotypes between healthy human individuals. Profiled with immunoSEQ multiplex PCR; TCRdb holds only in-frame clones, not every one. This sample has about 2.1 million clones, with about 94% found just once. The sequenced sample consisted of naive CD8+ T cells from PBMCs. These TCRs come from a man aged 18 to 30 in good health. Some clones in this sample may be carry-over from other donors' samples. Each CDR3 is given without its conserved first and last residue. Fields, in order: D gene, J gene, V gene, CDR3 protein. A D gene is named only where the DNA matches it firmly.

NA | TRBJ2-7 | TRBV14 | ASRRTGVGEQY
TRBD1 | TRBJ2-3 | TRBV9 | ASSETGTEATDTQY
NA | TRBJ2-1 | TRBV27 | ASSATGPSSYNEQF
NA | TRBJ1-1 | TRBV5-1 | ASSLVEGFEAF
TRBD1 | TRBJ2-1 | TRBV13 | ASSPGQGAYNEQF
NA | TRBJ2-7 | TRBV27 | ASKLAAQGYEQY
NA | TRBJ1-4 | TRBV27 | ASSISGFATNEKLF
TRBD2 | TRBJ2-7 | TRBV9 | ASSVGGGLHSYEQY
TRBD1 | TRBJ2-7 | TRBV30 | AWSGDEPGQGVYEQY
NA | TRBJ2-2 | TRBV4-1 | ASSHPATAAGPGELF
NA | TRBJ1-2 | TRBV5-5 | ASSQDPSLGINYGYT
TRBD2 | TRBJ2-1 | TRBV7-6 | ASSPGREGGGRNNEQF
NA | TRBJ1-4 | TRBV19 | ASSTMRTWGNEKLF
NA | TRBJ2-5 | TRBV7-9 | ASSPPGQSAETQY
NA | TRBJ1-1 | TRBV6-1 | ASSARGSTEAF
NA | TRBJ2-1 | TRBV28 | ASKFKIANYNEQF
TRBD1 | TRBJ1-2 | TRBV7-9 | ASSLVAQGAGYT
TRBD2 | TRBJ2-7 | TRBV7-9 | ASSSAGGAFYEQY
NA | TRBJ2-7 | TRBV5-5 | ASSLVRGPHEQY
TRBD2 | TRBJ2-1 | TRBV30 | AWSYGGGYNEQF
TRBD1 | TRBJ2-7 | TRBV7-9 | ASSNTGTGGYEQY
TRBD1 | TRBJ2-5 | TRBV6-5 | ASSRDRDGETQY
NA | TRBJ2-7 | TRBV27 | ASSSRNEYEQY
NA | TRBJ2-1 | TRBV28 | ASTPAGRRNNEQF
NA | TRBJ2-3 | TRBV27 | ASSFLLSDTQY
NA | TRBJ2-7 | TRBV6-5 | ASSYGLQGDPVEQY
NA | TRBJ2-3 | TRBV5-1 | ASSSSQDVLTDTQY
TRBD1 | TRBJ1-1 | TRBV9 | ASSVNQGAMDTEAF
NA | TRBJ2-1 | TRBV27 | ASSLLGNYNEQF
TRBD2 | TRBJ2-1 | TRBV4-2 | ASSQGVGLAGVEQF
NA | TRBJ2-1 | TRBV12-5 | ASGRTGGGNEQF
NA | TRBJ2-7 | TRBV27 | ASSLGIGFYEQY
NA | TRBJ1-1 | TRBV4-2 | ASSPTFRLGVMNTEAF
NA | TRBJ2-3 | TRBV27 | ASSPWSDTQY
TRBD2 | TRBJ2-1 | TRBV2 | ATDRGLAGGISRNEQF